This T cell receptor beta chain emerged from a study of cytomegalovirus exposure and HLA in healthy donors. Notes on the study in general: The classifier, whose performance was assessed in both the original and validation cohorts, reportedly diagnosed cytomegalovirus status with high specificity and sensitivity. It was around 160 TCR beta chains that were listed as cytomegalovirus-associated. According to a subsequent analysis, TCR clusters identified in the first cohort showed a tendency to co-occur across the approximately 130 validation repertoires.

Germline V gene data show CDR1 as MDHEN and CDR2 as SYDVKM. V lost 1 base, J lost 4 bases, and 10 bases lay in between. CDR3 length equals 15 residues. Only in-frame clones appear in the TCRdb table, and some are missing; sequencing was by immunoSEQ multiplex PCR. The sample shows about 180,000 clones, less than 85% of them seen only once. The donors were part of the validation cohort of 120 subjects. That cohort was separate from the first cohort, which comprised 550 to 750 subjects. About this clone: Its antigen is currently unknown.

What was sequenced was PBMCs. This receptor was obtained from a man between 18 and 35 years old in good health and CMV-seropositive. V and J are TRBV28 and TRBJ1-4; possible D gene TRBD1, 5 bases. The CDR3 DNA reads TGTGCCAGCAGTTTATTTGGGGCTCTTAATGAAAAACTGTTTTTT. This sequence encodes CASSLFGALNEKLFF.